Listed here is a single T cell receptor beta chain. There is no known antigen for this receptor. No base quality information exists; no much larger clone differs at one position. According to the germline V gene, CDR1 reads MNHEY and CDR2 reads SVGEGT. A distance of 17 bases separates the germline ends of V and J, which lose 6 bases and 5 bases respectively. The CDR3, from cysteine to phenylalanine, totals 14 residues. Only the CDR3 part of the read is kept: 42 bases, read in frame from the first base. The record originates from a study of identical twins (dated by TCRdb to 2016 to 2018). With regard to the full study: The study deep-sequenced TCR alpha and beta repertoires from monozygotic twins, unrelated adults of various ages and cord blood to test whether fetal clonotypes persist. Replicate twin experiments were performed at different times using different library preparation protocols to rule out contamination. Overall study results and their limits: The excess sharing between twins in beta out-of-frame sequences was weaker because fewer shared sequences reduced the signal-to-noise ratio. Zero-insertion analyses could be partly confounded by invariant T cells such as MAIT and iNKT, although diverse VJ usage argued against such confounding for most clonotypes. Compared with coincidental sharing between unrelated individuals, out-of-frame TCR alpha sequences shared between twins had an excess of sequences with low generation probability. Because the same donors could not be followed over many years, the conclusions relied on cross-sectional statistical analysis. Abundant cord blood beta clonotypes carried fewer insertions; young adult naive repertoires showed a weaker similar trend, while memory repertoires showed none. Recombination models systematically underestimated out-of-frame TCR alpha sharing in monozygotic twins but agreed with sharing between unrelated individuals.

The method was 5' RACE. The sample was run on an Illumina HiSeq 2000. Template switching introduced a universal primer binding site; the final cDNA contained a unique molecular identifier, enabling accurate counting of TCR cDNA molecules. Specific primers in the conserved constant-segment region were used to synthesize first-strand cDNA for TCR alpha and beta chains. Each cDNA library was double barcoded, with a SMART-Mk sample barcode plus Illumina barcodes, to control for contamination. Two successive PCR steps introduced TruSeq adapter sequences along with Illumina sample barcodes. The TCR alpha and beta cDNA libraries were sequenced on the Illumina HiSeq platform using custom primers. The original pipeline was this. Raw reads were processed with MiGEC to extract unique molecular identifiers, and MiXCR was used to determine CDR3 positions. For each individual, recombination models were inferred using an EM algorithm with the repgenHMM and IGoR tools. The tcR package in R was used for shared clonotype analysis, with sharing normalized by the product of cloneset sizes. Out-of-frame nonproductive sequences were analyzed to study raw recombination free of thymic and clonal selection effects. The public reads were quality trimmed at Q25 with fastp and then assembled into clones with MiXCR by TCRdb, keeping productive beta chains. Rows merge per CDR3 protein into single entries with the most common DNA and genes. The V and J calls and clone size come from TCRdb's table, not from the authors' own analysis. The sample table records 200,000 to 250,000 distinct CDR3 sequences; over 5.5% of these occur just once. Just over 14% of the sample goes to the ten largest clones.

Only healthy Caucasian donors were included. Three pairs of female monozygotic twins, all aged roughly 18 to 29 years, were included in the twin cohort. Positive isolation kits from Invitrogen were used to isolate CD4+ and CD8+ T cell populations. This sample also belongs to another study, concerning T cells expressing NK-cell markers. Reported in the second study: Three sorted T-cell subsets (CD3+CD56+NKG2C+, CD3+CD56+NKG2C- and CD3+CD56-NKG2C+) from roughly 8 donors had their TCR beta-chain repertoires profiled. Among the eight sequenced donors, only one was HCMV-seronegative, while the other seven were HCMV-seropositive. To restrict sorting to alphabetaTCR-expressing T cells, an anti-gammadeltaTCR antibody was added in several experiments. In five to seven donors, the dominant CD3+CD56+NKG2C+ clonotypes were among the top 10 CD8+ clonotypes and accounted for roughly 1.0-8% of CD8+ T cells. Those dominant clonotypes were again the most abundant among CD3+CD56-NKG2C+ cells in a few donors, at about 28.3-60.1%. Whether the expanded NKG2C-expressing T cell clones were specific for HCMV antigens was left unclear. The study sequenced eight donors, all healthy volunteers chosen at random: three men and five women. A commercial ELISA kit detecting HCMV-specific IgG in serum was used to determine HCMV serostatus. MIGEC was used to demultiplex reads and group reads by UMI, and MiTCR was used to assemble and quantify clonotypes. Only TCR cDNA sequences supported by at least two reads were kept to exclude erroneous sequences. The tcR package was used for downstream repertoire analysis, and clonotypes were matched between fractions using CDR3 nucleotide sequence together with V segment. VDJmatch was used to annotate antigen specificity against VDJdb, with one amino acid substitution in CDR3 allowed.

The sequence was obtained from a young woman in good health. Sequences were obtained from CD8+ T cells sorted from blood. The rearranged chain carries TRBV6-2 or TRBV6-3 and TRBJ2-7, with a tentative D gene TRBD2 over 6 matching bases. The DNA sequence is as follows: TGTGCCAGCAGCAGCGTCGGGAGAGCCCACGAGCAGTACTTC. The encoded protein is CASSSVGRAHEQYF.